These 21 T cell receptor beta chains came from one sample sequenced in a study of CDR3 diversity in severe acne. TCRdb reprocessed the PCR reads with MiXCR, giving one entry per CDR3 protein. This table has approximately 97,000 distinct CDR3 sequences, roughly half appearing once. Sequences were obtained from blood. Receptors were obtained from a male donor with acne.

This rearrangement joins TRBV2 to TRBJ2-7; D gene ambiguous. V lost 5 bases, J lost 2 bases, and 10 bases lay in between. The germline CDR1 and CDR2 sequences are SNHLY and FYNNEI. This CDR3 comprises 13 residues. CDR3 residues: CASSLSPAYEQYF. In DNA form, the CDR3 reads TGTGCCAGCAGTTTATCTCCGGCCTACGAGCAGTACTTC.

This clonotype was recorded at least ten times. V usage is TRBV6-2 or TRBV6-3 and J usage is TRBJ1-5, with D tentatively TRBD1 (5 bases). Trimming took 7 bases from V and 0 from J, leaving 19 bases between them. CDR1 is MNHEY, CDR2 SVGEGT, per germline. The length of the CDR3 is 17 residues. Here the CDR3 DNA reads TGTGCCAGCACTAATACCAGGGTGTTTTATAGCAATCAGCCCCAGCATTTT. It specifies CASTNTRVFYSNQPQHF.

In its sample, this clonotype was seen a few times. The CDR3 here is CASSESTGFSPLHF. For the CDR3, the DNA is TGTGCCAGCAGTGAGTCCACAGGGTTTTCACCCCTCCACTTT. J is TRBJ1-6 and V is TRBV25-1, with D perhaps matching TRBD1 (6 bases). There are 14 residues in the CDR3. Germline CDR1 and CDR2: MGHDK and SYGVNS. Between the trimmed V and J ends, which lost 3 bases and 9 bases, there was a span of 12 bases.

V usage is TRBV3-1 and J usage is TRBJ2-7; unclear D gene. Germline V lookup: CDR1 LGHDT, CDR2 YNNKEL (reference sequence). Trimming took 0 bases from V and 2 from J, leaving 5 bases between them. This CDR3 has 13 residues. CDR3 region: CASSQEGAYEQYF. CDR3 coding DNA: TGTGCCAGCAGCCAAGAAGGAGCCTACGAGCAGTACTTC.

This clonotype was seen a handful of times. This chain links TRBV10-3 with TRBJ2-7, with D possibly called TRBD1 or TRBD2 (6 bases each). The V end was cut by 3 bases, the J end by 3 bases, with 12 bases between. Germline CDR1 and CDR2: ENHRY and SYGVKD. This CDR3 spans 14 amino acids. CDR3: CAISDSGASYEQYF. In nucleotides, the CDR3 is TGTGCCATCAGTGACTCGGGGGCTAGCTACGAGCAGTACTTC.

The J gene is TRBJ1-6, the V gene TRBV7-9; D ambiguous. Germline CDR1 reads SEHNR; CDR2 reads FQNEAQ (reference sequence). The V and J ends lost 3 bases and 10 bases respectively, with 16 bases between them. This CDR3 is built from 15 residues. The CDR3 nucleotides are TGTGCCAGCAGCTTGTTTCAGGACCTCAACTCACCCCTCCACTTT. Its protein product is CASSLFQDLNSPLHF.

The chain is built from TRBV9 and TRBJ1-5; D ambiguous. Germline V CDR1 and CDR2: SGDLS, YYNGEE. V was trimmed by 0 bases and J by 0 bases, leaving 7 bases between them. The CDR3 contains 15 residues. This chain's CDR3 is CASSVGQYSNQPQHF. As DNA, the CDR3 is TGTGCCAGCAGCGTAGGGCAGTATAGCAATCAGCCCCAGCATTTT. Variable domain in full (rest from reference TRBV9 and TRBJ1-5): DSGVTQTPKHLITATGQRVTLRCSPRSGDLSVYWYQQSLDQGLQFLIQYYNGEERAKGNILERFSAQQFPDLHSELNLSSLELGDSALYFCASSVGQYSNQPQHFGDGTRLSIL.

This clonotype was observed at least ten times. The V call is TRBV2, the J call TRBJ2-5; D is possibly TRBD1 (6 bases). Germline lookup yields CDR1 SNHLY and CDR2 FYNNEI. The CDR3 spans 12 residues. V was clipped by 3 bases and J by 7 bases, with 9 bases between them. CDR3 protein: CASSEDSGTQYF. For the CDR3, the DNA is TGTGCCAGCAGTGAGGACAGTGGGACCCAGTACTTC.

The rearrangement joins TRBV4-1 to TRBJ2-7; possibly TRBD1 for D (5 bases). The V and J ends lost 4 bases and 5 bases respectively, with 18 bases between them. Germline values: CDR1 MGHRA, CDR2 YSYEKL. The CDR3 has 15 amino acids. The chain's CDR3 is CASSLILGLSHEQYF. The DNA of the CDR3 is TGCGCCAGCAGCCTCATATTGGGGCTGAGTCACGAGCAGTACTTC.

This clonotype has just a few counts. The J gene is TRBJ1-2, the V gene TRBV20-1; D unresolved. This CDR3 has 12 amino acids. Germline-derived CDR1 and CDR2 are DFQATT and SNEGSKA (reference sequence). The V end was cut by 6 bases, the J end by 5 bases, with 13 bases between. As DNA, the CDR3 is TGCAGTGCCCACGTGGTGGGATATGGCTACACCTTC. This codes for CSAHVVGYGYTF.

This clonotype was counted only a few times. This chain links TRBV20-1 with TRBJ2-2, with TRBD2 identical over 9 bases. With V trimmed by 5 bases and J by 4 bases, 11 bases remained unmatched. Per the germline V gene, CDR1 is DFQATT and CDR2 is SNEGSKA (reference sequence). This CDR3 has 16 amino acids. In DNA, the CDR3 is TGCAGTGCTTCGGAGGGCGGGAGGGAGGGCACCGGGGAGCTGTTTTTT. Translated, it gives CSASEGGREGTGELFF.

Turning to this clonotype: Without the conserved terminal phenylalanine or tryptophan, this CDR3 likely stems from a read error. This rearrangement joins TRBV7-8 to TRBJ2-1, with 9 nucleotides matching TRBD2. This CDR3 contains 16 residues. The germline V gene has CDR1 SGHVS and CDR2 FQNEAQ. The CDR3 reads CASSLEASGTFNEQFL. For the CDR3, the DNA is TGTGCTAGCAGCTTAGAAGCTAGCGGGACCTTCAATGAGCAGTTCCTC.

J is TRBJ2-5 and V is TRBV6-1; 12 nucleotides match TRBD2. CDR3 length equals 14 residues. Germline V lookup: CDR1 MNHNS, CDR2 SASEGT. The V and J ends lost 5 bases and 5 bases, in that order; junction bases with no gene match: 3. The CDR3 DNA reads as TGTGCCAGCAGTCTAGCGGGAGGGAAGGAGACCCAGTACTTC. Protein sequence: CASSLAGGKETQYF.

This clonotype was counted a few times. This CDR3 is CASTWGLAAHNEQFF. As DNA, the CDR3 is TGTGCCAGCACCTGGGGACTAGCCGCCCACAATGAGCAGTTCTTC. The V call is TRBV27, the J call TRBJ2-1; TRBD2 aligns across 9 bases. Germline CDR1 is MNHEY and CDR2 is SMNVEV (reference sequence). J lost 5 bases, V lost 7 bases, and 9 bases had no gene match. This CDR3 is 15 amino acids long.

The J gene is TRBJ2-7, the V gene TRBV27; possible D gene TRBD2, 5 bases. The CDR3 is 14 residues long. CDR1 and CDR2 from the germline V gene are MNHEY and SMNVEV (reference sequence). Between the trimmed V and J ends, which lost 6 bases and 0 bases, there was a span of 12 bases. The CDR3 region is CASRIGGFSYEQYF. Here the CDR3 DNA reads TGTGCCAGCAGAATCGGAGGTTTCTCCTACGAGCAGTACTTC.

CDR3 sequence: CSVLTSGANTGELFF. CDR3 coding DNA: TGCAGCGTTCTTACTAGCGGAGCGAACACCGGGGAGCTGTTTTTT. The rearrangement links TRBV29-1 to TRBJ2-2; TRBD2 agrees at 8 bases. The CDR3 spans 15 residues. The trim removed 5 bases at V and 0 bases at J, leaving 5 bases unmatched. Germline V gene sequence: CDR1 SQVTM, CDR2 ANQGSEA.

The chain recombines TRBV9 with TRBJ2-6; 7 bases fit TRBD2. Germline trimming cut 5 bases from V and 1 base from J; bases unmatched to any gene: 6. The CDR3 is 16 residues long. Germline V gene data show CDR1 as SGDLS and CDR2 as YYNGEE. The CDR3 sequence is CASSYSGGSGANVLTF. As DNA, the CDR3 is TGTGCCAGCAGTTACTCGGGGGGTTCTGGGGCCAACGTCCTGACTTTC.

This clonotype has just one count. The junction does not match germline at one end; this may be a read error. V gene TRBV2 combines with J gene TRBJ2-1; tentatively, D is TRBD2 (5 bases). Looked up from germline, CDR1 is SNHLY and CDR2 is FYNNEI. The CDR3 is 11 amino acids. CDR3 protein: CASSEGIERYF. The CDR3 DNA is TGTGCCAGCAGCGAGGGCATTGAGCGGTACTTC.

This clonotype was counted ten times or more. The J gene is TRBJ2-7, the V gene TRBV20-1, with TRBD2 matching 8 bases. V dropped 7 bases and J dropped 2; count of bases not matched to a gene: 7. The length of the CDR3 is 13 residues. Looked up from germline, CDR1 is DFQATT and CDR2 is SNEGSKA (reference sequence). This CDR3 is CSGVGSGTYEQYF. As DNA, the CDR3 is TGCAGTGGAGTGGGTAGCGGGACCTACGAGCAGTACTTC.

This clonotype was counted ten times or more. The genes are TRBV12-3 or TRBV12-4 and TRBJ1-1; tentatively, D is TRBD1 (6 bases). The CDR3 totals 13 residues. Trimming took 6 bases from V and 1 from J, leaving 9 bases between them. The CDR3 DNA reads TGTGCCAGCAGCATGGGACAGAACACTGAAGCTTTCTTT. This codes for CASSMGQNTEAFF.

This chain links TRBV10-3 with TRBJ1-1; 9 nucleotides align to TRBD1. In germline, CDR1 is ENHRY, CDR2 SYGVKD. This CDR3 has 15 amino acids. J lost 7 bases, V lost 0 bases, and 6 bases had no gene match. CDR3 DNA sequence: TGTGCCATCAGTGAGTCAAGGGGGACAGGGCGTGAAGCTTTCTTT. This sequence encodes CAISESRGTGREAFF.